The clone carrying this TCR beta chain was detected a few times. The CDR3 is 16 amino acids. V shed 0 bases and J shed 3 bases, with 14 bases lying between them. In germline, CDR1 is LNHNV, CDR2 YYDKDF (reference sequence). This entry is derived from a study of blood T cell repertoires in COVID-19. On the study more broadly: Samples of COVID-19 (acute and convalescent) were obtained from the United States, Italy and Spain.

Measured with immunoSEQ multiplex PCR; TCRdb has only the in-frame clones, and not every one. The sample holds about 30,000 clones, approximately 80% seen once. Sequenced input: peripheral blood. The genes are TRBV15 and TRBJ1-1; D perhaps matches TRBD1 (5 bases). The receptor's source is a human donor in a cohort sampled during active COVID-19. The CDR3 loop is CATSRDRVGAYTEAFF. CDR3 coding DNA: TGTGCCACCAGCAGAGATAGAGTAGGGGCGTACACTGAAGCTTTCTTT. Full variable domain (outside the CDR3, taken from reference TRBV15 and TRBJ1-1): DAMVIQNPRYQVTQFGKPVTLSCSQTLNHNVMYWYQQKSSQAPKLLFHYYDKDFNNEADTPDNFQSRRPNTSFCFLDIRSPGLGDTAMYLCATSRDRVGAYTEAFFGQGTRLTVV.